One TCR beta chain is described in this entry. What it recognizes is unknown. The treatment: 15 to 20 received Ad26.COV2.S at low or high dose, single or two shots; roughly 5 received placebo; per-sample allocation not given. After the first vaccine or placebo injection, samples were drawn on day 63. This vaccine is an Ad26 vector that expresses the Wuhan-strain SARS-CoV-2 spike. These data are taken from a study of Ad26.COV2.S vaccination and SARS-CoV-2 variants. Libraries were prepared by immunoSEQ multiplex PCR; TCRdb keeps only in-frame clonotypes and omits some of them. The profile shows 350,000 to 400,000 clones, roughly nine tenths of them singletons. This CDR3 has 17 amino acids. V dropped 0 bases and J dropped 1 base, with 13 bases sitting between them. The germline V gene has CDR1 MGHRA and CDR2 YSYEKL. The study, taken as a whole, reports: Placebo recipients had lower spike-specific TCR breadth than vaccine recipients. Comparability of non-spike TCR breadth was observed across vaccine and placebo recipients.

This TCR was sampled from a person between 18 and 59 years old who received the Ad26.COV2.S COVID-19 vaccine or a placebo. This chain joins TRBV4-1 and TRBJ1-3, with D uncertain. Source: peripheral blood, taken in a trial of Ad26.COV2.S vaccine versus placebo. The CDR3 region is CASSQDPARASGNTIYF. The CDR3 DNA reads TGCGCCAGCAGCCAAGACCCAGCACGAGCGTCTGGAAACACCATATATTTT.